The source of this T cell receptor (beta chain) is a study of early T cells in non-severe SARS-CoV-2 infection. Overall study context: Sequenced bulk RNA came from whole blood that was unsorted, and chains were unpaired. Study-wide results and limits: Anti-spike CD8 specificities were favored by VDJdb matching, whose results missed private and CD4 specificities.

This clonotype was picked up a small number of times. Its matching antigen is unknown. Attachment of unique molecular identifiers to individual cDNA molecules was performed. TCRdb itself ran the 5' RACE reads through MiXCR, one entry per CDR3 protein. The sample has over 80,000 distinct CDR3 sequences; 12% are singletons. The CDR3 totals 16 residues. Per the germline V gene, CDR1 is SGHTA and CDR2 is FQGTGA. Losses at the gene ends were 6 bases for V and 3 bases for J; bases not matched to a gene: 9. This chain links TRBV7-3 with TRBJ2-3; 10 bases are shared with TRBD1. The sample here was whole blood, taken at baseline. The receptor was isolated from an adult who was a healthcare worker with PCR-confirmed SARS-CoV-2 infection or an uninfected control (not recorded which). The CDR3 nucleotides are TGTGCCAGCAGTCAACACGGGACAGGGGTTACAGATACGCAGTATTTT. Protein sequence: CASSQHGTGVTDTQYF. The full variable domain, completed using reference TRBV7-3 and TRBJ2-3, is GAGVSQTPSNKVTEKGKYVELRCDPISGHTALYWYRQSLGQGPEFLIYFQGTGAADDSGLPNDRFFAVRPEGSVSTLKIQRTERGDSAVYLCASSQHGTGVTDTQYFGPGTRLTVL.